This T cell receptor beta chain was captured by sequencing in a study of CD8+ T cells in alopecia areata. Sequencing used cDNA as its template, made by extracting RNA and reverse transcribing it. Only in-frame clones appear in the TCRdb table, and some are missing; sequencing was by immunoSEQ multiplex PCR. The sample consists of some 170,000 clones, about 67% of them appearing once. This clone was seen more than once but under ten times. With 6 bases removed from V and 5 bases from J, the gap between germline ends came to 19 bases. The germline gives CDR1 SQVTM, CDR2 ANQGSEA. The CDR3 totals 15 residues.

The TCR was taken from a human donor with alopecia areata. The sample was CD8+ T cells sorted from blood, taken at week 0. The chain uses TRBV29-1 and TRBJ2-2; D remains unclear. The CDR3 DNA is TGCAGCGTCCACCTCCTGGCGCAAGGGACCGGGGAGCTGTTTTTT. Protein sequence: CSVHLLAQGTGELFF.